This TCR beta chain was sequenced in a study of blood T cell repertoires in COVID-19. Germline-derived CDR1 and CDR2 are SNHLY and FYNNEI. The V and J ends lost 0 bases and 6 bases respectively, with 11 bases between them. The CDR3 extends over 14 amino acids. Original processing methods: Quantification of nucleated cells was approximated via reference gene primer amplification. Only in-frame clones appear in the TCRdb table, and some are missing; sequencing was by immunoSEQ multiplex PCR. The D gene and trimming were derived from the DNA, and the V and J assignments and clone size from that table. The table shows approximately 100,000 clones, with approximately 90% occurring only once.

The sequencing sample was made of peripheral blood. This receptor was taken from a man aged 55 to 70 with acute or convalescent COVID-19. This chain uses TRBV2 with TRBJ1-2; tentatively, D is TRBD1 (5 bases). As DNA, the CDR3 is TGTGCCAGCAGTGAAGCAGGGGCTCTGAATGGCTACACCTTC. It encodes CASSEAGALNGYTF.